This T cell receptor beta chain is from a study of vaccination effects on CD4 cells after COVID-19. Study-wide results and limits: Healthy vaccinees' vaccine-induced clones included only 1 of 255 cross-reacting with common cold coronaviruses.

The CDR3 runs 14 residues. Germline values: CDR1 GTSNPN, CDR2 SVGIG (reference sequence). Trimming at V came to 3 bases and at J to 4 bases, leaving 8 bases not matched to a gene. Antigen-specific CD4+ T cell clonotypes were called by their expansion after viral peptide-pool culture in ViraFEST. Isolating CD4+ T cells followed approximately ten days of culture. In the vaccine recipients, nucleocapsid antibodies were negative and there was no prior SARS-CoV-2 infection. Some 2 million PBMC were placed in each well, which was supplemented with approximately 10 IU/ml IL-2 and around 9.4 ug/ml peptides. Comments on this clone: Its matching antigen is unknown.

Assay: immunoSEQ multiplex PCR; the TCRdb copy retains only in-frame clones and omits some. Of about 22,000 clones in the sample, around 74% are singletons; the top ten hold approximately 19%. This TCR derives from a human donor who received a COVID-19 vaccine. The source material was CD4+ T cells from PBMCs cultured with HCoV-NL63 spike peptides, sampled before COVID-19 vaccination. The chain employs TRBV30 and TRBJ1-2; 7 bases match TRBD1. The CDR3 loop reads CAWSGTVGVYGYTF. CDR3 DNA sequence: TGTGCCTGGAGCGGGACAGTAGGAGTCTATGGCTACACCTTC.